The rows below give T cell receptor beta chains drawn from one sample of a study of early T cells in non-severe SARS-CoV-2 infection. TCRdb called the 5' RACE reads again in MiXCR, with one record for every CDR3 protein. Of 45,000 to 75,000 distinct CDR3 sequences listed, around 12% are singletons. Sequencing was done on a sample of whole blood. The receptor source for this set is an adult who was a healthcare worker with PCR-confirmed SARS-CoV-2 infection or an uninfected control (not recorded which). The CDR3 runs from the conserved cysteine through the conserved F or W. Fields, in order: V gene, D gene, J gene, clone size, CDR3 protein, CDR3 DNA. The D gene is left open where the match is weak. Not every row has a clone size; where given, it reads once, few, many or a size class.

V: TRBV20-1
D: TRBD2
J: TRBJ2-5
size: many
CDR3: CSTQLGGGAPQETQYF
DNA: TGCAGTACACAATTGGGCGGGGGGGCCCCACAAGAGACCCAGTACTTC

V: TRBV28
D: -
J: TRBJ1-2
size: -
CDR3: CASNQGLGYTF
DNA: TGTGCCAGCAATCAGGGGCTTGGCTACACCTTC

V: TRBV7-9
D: -
J: TRBJ2-3
size: -
CDR3: CASSSLGHTQYF
DNA: TGTGCCAGCAGCTCCCTAGGGCATACGCAGTATTTT

V: TRBV10-2
D: -
J: TRBJ1-5
size: -
CDR3: CASSNGGGNQPQHF
DNA: TGTGCCAGCAGTAATGGGGGCGGCAATCAGCCCCAGCATTTT

V: TRBV12-3/TRBV12-4
D: TRBD2
J: TRBJ2-3
size: -
CDR3: CASSLLAGVHTQYF
DNA: TGTGCCAGCAGCTTACTAGCGGGGGTGCATACGCAGTATTTT

V: TRBV7-3
D: -
J: TRBJ2-7
size: -
CDR3: CASSPPGYEQYF
DNA: TGTGCCAGCAGCCCCCCGGGCTACGAGCAGTACTTC

V: TRBV2
D: -
J: TRBJ2-7
size: few
CDR3: CASRGASYEQYF
DNA: TGTGCCAGCCGGGGCGCTTCTTACGAGCAGTACTTC

V: TRBV7-2
D: TRBD2
J: TRBJ2-2
size: -
CDR3: CASSATGLGGGELFF
DNA: TGTGCCAGCAGCGCAACGGGACTAGGGGGCGGGGAGCTGTTTTTT

V: TRBV3-1
D: -
J: TRBJ1-6
size: -
CDR3: CASSQLNSPLHF
DNA: TGTGCCAGCAGCCAACTGAATTCACCCCTCCACTTT

V: TRBV5-8
D: -
J: TRBJ1-2
size: -
CDR3: CASSPGHDAGYTF
DNA: TGTGCCAGCAGCCCAGGCCATGATGCTGGCTACACCTTC

V: TRBV7-9
D: -
J: TRBJ1-6
size: few
CDR3: CASTRGISPLHF
DNA: TGTGCCAGCACCCGCGGGATTTCACCCCTCCACTTT

V: TRBV5-6
D: TRBD1
J: TRBJ2-1
size: -
CDR3: CASSPGQGALNEQFF
DNA: TGTGCCAGCAGCCCGGGACAGGGGGCCCTAAATGAGCAGTTCTTC

V: TRBV30
D: -
J: TRBJ1-1
size: -
CDR3: CAWGWANTEAFF
DNA: TGTGCCTGGGGCTGGGCTAACACTGAAGCTTTCTTT

V: TRBV10-3
D: -
J: TRBJ2-7
size: -
CDR3: CAISGGIVPTYEQYF
DNA: TGTGCCATCAGTGGAGGCATAGTTCCGACCTACGAGCAGTACTTC

V: TRBV7-6
D: TRBD1
J: TRBJ2-7
size: many
CDR3: CASSPGQGGNEQYF
DNA: TGTGCCAGCAGCCCGGGACAGGGGGGGAACGAGCAGTACTTC

V: TRBV7-8
D: -
J: TRBJ2-7
size: few
CDR3: CASSLTSGTYEQYF
DNA: TGTGCCAGCAGCTTAACAAGCGGAACCTACGAGCAGTACTTC

V: TRBV24-1
D: TRBD2
J: TRBJ2-1
size: few
CDR3: CATSDSRAGDNEQFF
DNA: TGTGCCACCAGTGATTCTCGAGCGGGAGACAATGAGCAGTTCTTC

V: TRBV6-5
D: TRBD1
J: TRBJ1-6
size: few
CDR3: CASRGQGASPLHF
DNA: TGTGCCAGCAGGGGACAGGGGGCTTCACCCCTCCACTTT

V: TRBV11-2
D: -
J: TRBJ2-2
size: many
CDR3: CASSDSGELFF
DNA: TGTGCCAGCAGCGACTCCGGGGAGCTGTTTTTT

V: TRBV7-6
D: TRBD1
J: TRBJ2-7
size: few
CDR3: CASSPDRNGEQYF
DNA: TGTGCCAGCAGCCCGGACAGGAACGGCGAGCAGTACTTC

V: TRBV12-3/TRBV12-4
D: -
J: TRBJ1-2
size: -
CDR3: CATSTSHYGYTF
DNA: TGTGCCACTTCGACAAGCCACTATGGCTACACCTTC

V: TRBV12-3/TRBV12-4
D: -
J: TRBJ1-1
size: many
CDR3: CASSLGAGTGLTEAFF
DNA: TGTGCCAGCAGTTTAGGGGCAGGGACTGGTCTGACTGAAGCTTTCTTT

V: TRBV28
D: TRBD2
J: TRBJ2-7
size: -
CDR3: CASSFETSGKYEQYF
DNA: TGTGCCAGCAGTTTTGAGACTAGCGGGAAGTACGAGCAGTACTTC

V: TRBV9
D: -
J: TRBJ2-3
size: many
CDR3: CASSVGSTWGADTQYF
DNA: TGTGCCAGCAGCGTAGGTTCAACGTGGGGGGCAGATACGCAGTATTTT

V: TRBV20-1
D: -
J: TRBJ2-5
size: few
CDR3: CSARGGYQETQYF
DNA: TGCAGTGCTAGAGGCGGATACCAAGAGACCCAGTACTTC

V: TRBV20-1
D: TRBD1
J: TRBJ2-7
size: medium-sized
CDR3: CSARAGGDTYEQYF
DNA: TGCAGTGCTAGAGCAGGGGGCGACACCTACGAGCAGTACTTC

V: TRBV20-1
D: TRBD2
J: TRBJ2-1
size: many
CDR3: CSATSSGGASEQFF
DNA: TGCAGTGCTACCTCTAGCGGGGGGGCAAGTGAGCAGTTCTTC

V: TRBV2
D: -
J: TRBJ2-7
size: few
CDR3: CASSVRDEQYF
DNA: TGTGCCAGCAGTGTACGGGACGAGCAGTACTTC

V: TRBV18
D: -
J: TRBJ1-6
size: few
CDR3: CASSPRERGNSPLHF
DNA: TGTGCCAGCTCACCCAGGGAAAGGGGTAATTCACCCCTCCACTTT

V: TRBV28
D: -
J: TRBJ1-1
size: few
CDR3: CATNREVATEAFF
DNA: TGTGCCACAAACAGGGAGGTTGCCACTGAAGCTTTCTTT

V: TRBV7-2
D: -
J: TRBJ2-3
size: many
CDR3: CASGRGVNTDTQYF
DNA: TGTGCCAGCGGACGGGGAGTGAATACAGATACGCAGTATTTT

V: TRBV7-2
D: -
J: TRBJ2-7
size: -
CDR3: CASSLHGGYEQYF
DNA: TGTGCCAGCAGCTTACACGGGGGCTACGAGCAGTACTTC

V: TRBV20-1
D: TRBD2
J: TRBJ2-5
size: many
CDR3: CSAKSGGPLETQYF
DNA: TGCAGTGCTAAGTCGGGAGGGCCATTAGAGACCCAGTACTTC

V: TRBV6-5
D: -
J: TRBJ2-5
size: -
CDR3: CASSPRKTKPQETQYF
DNA: TGTGCCAGCAGTCCCCGAAAGACTAAACCCCAAGAGACCCAGTACTTC

V: TRBV29-1
D: -
J: TRBJ1-2
size: -
CDR3: CSVEEQLGYGYTF
DNA: TGCAGCGTTGAAGAACAGCTTGGCTATGGCTACACCTTC

V: TRBV29-1
D: TRBD1
J: TRBJ1-3
size: many
CDR3: CSVRDRSSGNTIYF
DNA: TGCAGCGTTCGGGACAGGAGCTCTGGAAACACCATATATTTT

V: TRBV7-9
D: TRBD1
J: TRBJ2-3
size: -
CDR3: CASSQRQGADTQYF
DNA: TGTGCCAGCAGCCAGAGGCAGGGGGCAGATACGCAGTATTTT

V: TRBV3-1
D: TRBD2
J: TRBJ2-3
size: -
CDR3: CASTTTEAGTNTQYF
DNA: TGTGCCAGCACCACAACAGAAGCGGGAACTAATACGCAGTATTTT

V: TRBV14
D: -
J: TRBJ2-1
size: many
CDR3: CASSHLPRRSTYNEQFF
DNA: TGTGCCAGCAGCCACCTACCGCGCAGATCTACCTACAATGAGCAGTTCTTC

V: TRBV20-1
D: TRBD2
J: TRBJ2-4
size: many
CDR3: CSAKTSPTIYIQYF
DNA: TGCAGTGCAAAGACTAGCCCGACGATATACATTCAGTACTTC

V: TRBV2
D: -
J: TRBJ2-5
size: -
CDR3: CASSERTRQETQYF
DNA: TGTGCCAGCAGTGAAAGGACAAGGCAAGAGACCCAGTACTTC

V: TRBV27
D: TRBD1
J: TRBJ1-5
size: -
CDR3: CASSLYRGDQPQHF
DNA: TGTGCCAGCAGTTTATACAGGGGCGATCAGCCCCAGCATTTT

V: TRBV2
D: -
J: TRBJ1-1
size: many
CDR3: CASSDLRDSTEAFF
DNA: TGTGCCAGCAGTGATCTTAGGGATAGCACTGAAGCTTTCTTT